This T cell receptor beta chain emerged from a study of regulatory T cells in long-lasting Graves disease. Across the study: Newly diagnosed Graves' patients had taken antithyroid drugs under 3 months.

Study-level results: Samples came from peripheral blood alone, without thyroid tissue.

The germline CDR1 and CDR2 sequences are SGHRS and YFSETQ. This CDR3 contains 17 residues. V lost 4 bases, J lost 5 bases, and 15 bases stayed unmatched. Building the TCR beta libraries relied on iRepertoire HTBI primers, and CDR3 regions underwent Arm-PCR. MiXCR, applied by TCRdb to the multiplex PCR reads, yields one record per CDR3 protein. In the table there are 400,000 to 500,000 distinct CDR3 sequences, less than 15% of which are singletons. This clonotype was detected many times. Its matching antigen is unknown. The time point denotes: newly diagnosed GD, antithyroid drugs for less than 3 months. PBMCs provided the RNA from which the TCR library was made. Peripheral blood, at 8 to 9 milliliters, went into EDTA tubes. The same data also contributed to another study, on T cells in Graves' hyperthyroidism and ophthalmopathy. In that study: Stable disease denoted Graves' hyperthyroidism without ophthalmopathy progression within 18 months.

The clonotype comes from a woman between 45 and 60 years old with Graves disease. V usage is TRBV5-1 and J usage is TRBJ2-1; 7 bases map to TRBD2. The source was peripheral blood mononuclear cells (PBMCs), collected at new diagnosis, from a patient treated with antithyroid drugs. The CDR3 is CASSPRSFSSGNNEQFF. CDR3 nucleotide sequence: TGCGCCAGCAGCCCCCGATCGTTTTCGAGCGGGAACAATGAGCAGTTCTTC. Filled out from reference TRBV5-1 and TRBJ2-1, the complete variable domain reads KAGVTQTPRYLIKTRGQQVTLSCSPISGHRSVSWYQQTPGQGLQFLFEYFSETQRNKGNFPGRFSGRQFSNSRSEMNVSTLELGDSALYLCASSPRSFSSGNNEQFFGPGTRLTVL.